Following are 18 T cell receptor beta chains from one sample sequenced in a study of blood T cell repertoires in COVID-19 (dated by TCRdb to 2018 to 2020). Library preparation was by the immunoSEQ multiplex PCR assay. Imported from immuneACCESS, the table was reduced by TCRdb to in-frame sequences with V and J called. These copies leave out some clones; in studies compared against another copy, an unresolved V gene accounts for under half, and the cause of the remainder is not known. The sample profile shows roughly 47,000 clones; 70% to 90% of them were found once. The ten largest clonotypes hold approximately 32% of the sample. Sequencing used peripheral blood. The source of these receptors is a woman over 75 with COVID-19, enrolled during active disease.

The rearrangement links TRBV20-1 to TRBJ2-1; a possible D gene is TRBD2 (6 bases). V was shortened by 3 bases and J by 5 bases, with 14 bases between the two germline ends. CDR1 is DFQATT and CDR2 is SNEGSKA in the germline V gene (reference sequence). There are 14 residues in the CDR3. The CDR3 loop reads CSASVSSADNEQFF. The CDR3 region has the DNA TGCAGTGCTAGTGTTTCTAGCGCCGACAATGAGCAGTTCTTC.

The chain recombines TRBV28 with TRBJ2-3; 8 bases agree with TRBD2. The germline CDR1 and CDR2 sequences are MDHEN and SYDVKM. This CDR3 has 15 residues. V lost 8 bases to trimming and J lost 6 bases; unmatched junction nucleotides: 13. The CDR3 loop is CASGAGWTSYDTQYF. For the CDR3, the DNA is TGTGCCAGCGGGGCGGGGTGGACTAGCTACGATACGCAGTATTTT.

The V gene is TRBV10-2, the J gene TRBJ2-2; D remains ambiguous. The CDR3 has 14 amino acids. Germline V gives CDR1 WSHSY, CDR2 SAAADI. Trimming shortened V by 5 bases and J by 0 bases, and 7 bases separated the two germline ends. The CDR3 DNA reads as TGCGCCAGCAGTCGAGTTACGAACACCGGGGAGCTGTTTTTT. It encodes CASSRVTNTGELFF.

V usage is TRBV9 and J usage is TRBJ2-1; D is unclear. V dropped 0 bases and J dropped 6 bases, with 7 bases sitting between them. The CDR3 has 13 residues. Germline CDR1 and CDR2: SGDLS and YYNGEE. DNA for the CDR3: TGTGCCAGCAGCGTAGATATCCTCAATGAGCAGTTCTTC. Its protein is CASSVDILNEQFF.

The rearrangement links TRBV5-1 to TRBJ1-4, with D hard to call. The CDR3 totals 16 residues. The germline V gene has CDR1 SGHRS and CDR2 YFSETQ. Trimming stripped 3 bases from V and 10 bases from J, with 22 bases between. This CDR3 is CASSSTTDAFGGKLFF. The CDR3 bases are TGCGCCAGCAGCTCTACTACGGACGCCTTTGGAGGAAAACTGTTTTTT.

The chain uses TRBV5-1 and TRBJ2-2, with TRBD2 matching over 9 bases. The CDR3 totals 15 residues. Germline CDR1 SGHRS, CDR2 YFSETQ. J lost 5 bases, V lost 4 bases, and 6 bases had no gene match. CDR3 protein: CASSPTSGRTGELFF. CDR3 DNA: TGCGCCAGCAGCCCAACTAGCGGGCGTACCGGGGAGCTGTTTTTT. Using reference TRBV5-1 and TRBJ2-2 for the parts outside the CDR3, the full variable domain is KAGVTQTPRYLIKTRGQQVTLSCSPISGHRSVSWYQQTPGQGLQFLFEYFSETQRNKGNFPGRFSGRQFSNSRSEMNVSTLELGDSALYLCASSPTSGRTGELFFGEGSRLTVL.

The CDR3 DNA follows: TGTGCCAGCAGTTCACTAGCGGTTCTCTCTGGGGCCAACGTCCTGACTTTC. Protein: CASSSLAVLSGANVLTF. The rearrangement links TRBV6-2 or TRBV6-3 to TRBJ2-6, with 8 bases aligning to TRBD2. The J segment lost 0 bases and the V segment lost 4 bases, leaving 5 bases of the junction unmatched. The CDR3 has 17 residues. CDR1 MNHEY and CDR2 SVGEGT come from the germline V gene.

The chain carries TRBV4-2 and TRBJ2-3; D remains unclear. V dropped 1 base and J dropped 6 bases, with 8 bases sitting between them. Germline lookup yields CDR1 LGHNA and CDR2 YNFKEQ. This CDR3 spans 13 amino acids. For the CDR3, the DNA is TGTGCCAGCAGCCAAGGTGAGGAGGATACGCAGTATTTT. Amino acids: CASSQGEEDTQYF.

This clone was found a few times. The CDR3 protein is CASSPTGGGETQYF. CDR3 coding DNA: TGTGCCAGCAGCCCCACAGGAGGAGGGGAGACCCAGTACTTC. The chain has TRBV7-3 and TRBJ2-5; TRBD2 is a possible D gene (6 bases). The CDR3 is 14 residues long. CDR1 is SGHTA and CDR2 is FQGTGA in the germline V gene. The V gene lost 5 bases and the J gene lost 5 bases, with 15 bases spanning the gap.

The gene calls are TRBV5-1 and TRBJ2-7; the match to TRBD1 covers 9 bases. Germline V gene sequence: CDR1 SGHRS, CDR2 YFSETQ. The J segment lost 0 bases and the V segment lost 4 bases, leaving 8 bases of the junction unmatched. There are 16 residues in the CDR3. CDR3: CASSISGTGISYEQYF. CDR3 sequence (DNA): TGCGCCAGCAGCATCTCCGGGACAGGGATCTCCTACGAGCAGTACTTC.

V usage is TRBV6-5 and J usage is TRBJ2-7, with D possibly TRBD2 on 6 matching bases. The CDR3 length is 14 residues. Germline CDR1 MNHEY, CDR2 SVGAGI. Trimming pared 10 bases from V and 0 bases from J, leaving 16 bases between. CDR3 in amino acids: CATLRDLSSYEQYF. In nucleotides, the CDR3 is TGTGCCACGCTCAGGGACTTAAGCTCCTACGAGCAGTACTTC.

The genes are TRBV10-3 and TRBJ2-3; 8 positions match TRBD2. J lost 4 bases, V lost 6 bases, and 15 bases had no gene match. Germline V gene data show CDR1 as ENHRY and CDR2 as SYGVKD. CDR3 size: 17 residues. The CDR3 DNA reads as TGTGCCATCAGCCCTACCGGGACTAGTATTGGCCCAGATACGCAGTATTTT. Translation gives CAISPTGTSIGPDTQYF.

This chain uses TRBV7-6 with TRBJ2-5, with D maybe TRBD1 (6 bases). Trimming shortened V by 5 bases and J by 2 bases, and 12 bases separated the two germline ends. Germline lookup yields CDR1 SGHVS and CDR2 FNYEAQ. The CDR3 contains 14 residues. CDR3 loop: CASSPYQGQETQYF. CDR3 in DNA: TGTGCCAGCAGCCCCTACCAGGGGCAAGAGACCCAGTACTTC.

The chain joins TRBV5-1 to TRBJ1-5; D is undetermined. The CDR3 contains 14 residues. The V end lost 0 bases, the J end lost 5 bases, and 9 bases lay between the germline ends. Germline assignment: CDR1 SGHRS and CDR2 YFSETQ. The CDR3 sequence is CASSLGAFDQPQHF. CDR3 sequence (DNA): TGCGCCAGCAGCTTGGGGGCCTTCGATCAGCCCCAGCATTTT.

V and J are TRBV11-2 and TRBJ1-1, with 7 nucleotides matching TRBD1. This CDR3 comprises 16 residues. J lost 0 bases, V lost 7 bases, and 11 bases had no gene match. Looked up from germline, CDR1 is SGHAT and CDR2 is FQNNGV. CDR3 sequence reads: CASIRTGWGMNTEAFF. CDR3 DNA: TGTGCCAGCATTAGGACAGGTTGGGGTATGAACACTGAAGCTTTCTTT.

The chain carries TRBV27 and TRBJ2-7; no definite D call. The CDR3 is 13 amino acids. Germline assignment: CDR1 MNHEY and CDR2 SMNVEV (reference sequence). Trimming pared 3 bases from V and 0 bases from J, leaving 6 bases between. CDR3: CASSFQFSYEQYF. CDR3 sequence (DNA): TGTGCCAGCAGTTTTCAGTTCTCCTACGAGCAGTACTTC.

This chain links TRBV5-8 with TRBJ2-3, with TRBD2 as a possible D gene (5 bases). Per the germline V gene, CDR1 is SGHTS and CDR2 is YDEGEE. The CDR3 loop spans 15 amino acids. V shed 3 bases and J shed 0 bases, with 11 bases lying between them. In DNA, the CDR3 is TGTGCCAGCAGCTCCGGACTCCTCAGCACAGATACGCAGTATTTT. Protein product: CASSSGLLSTDTQYF.

The chain couples TRBV7-9 to TRBJ1-1; D perhaps matches TRBD1 (5 bases). CDR1 and CDR2 (germline): SEHNR, FQNEAQ (reference sequence). CDR3 length: 14 residues. The V end was cut by 1 base, the J end by 5 bases, with 11 bases between. The CDR3 DNA follows: TGTGCCAGCAGCTTAGAGGGGTCACTGACTGAAGCTTTCTTT. It encodes CASSLEGSLTEAFF. Full variable domain (rest looked up from reference TRBV7-9 and TRBJ1-1): DTGVSQNPRHKITKRGQNVTFRCDPISEHNRLYWYRQTLGQGPEFLTYFQNEAQLEKSRLLSDRFSAERPKGSFSTLEIQRTEQGDSAMYLCASSLEGSLTEAFFGQGTRLTVV.